A selection of T cell receptor beta chains follows, all from one sample in a study of T cells expressing NK-cell markers. TCRdb re-called the 5' RACE reads and shows each CDR3 protein once, DNA omitted. The record lists approximately 550,000 distinct CDR3 sequences, of which the ten most abundant hold under 4.5%. The sample taken for sequencing was blood T cells: a sorted CD56 or NKG2C T cell subset, CD4+ or CD8+ T cells, or bulk PBMC T cells (not recorded which). Receptor source: a man aged 18 to 35 in good health. CDR3s include the opening cysteine and the closing phenylalanine or tryptophan. Fields, in order: CDR3 protein, V gene, CDR3 length, J gene.

CDR3: CASSPTRRRFAQHF
V: TRBV28
length: 14
J: TRBJ1-5

CDR3: CSASDRAMFGANVLTF
V: TRBV20-1
length: 16
J: TRBJ2-6

CDR3: CASSLIPSDGTGELFF
V: TRBV5-1
length: 16
J: TRBJ2-2

CDR3: CATSGASSDTQYF
V: TRBV11-2
length: 13
J: TRBJ2-3

CDR3: CASSTPRLAGVWEQYF
V: TRBV21-1
length: 16
J: TRBJ2-7

CDR3: CASTPVGAGNQPQHF
V: TRBV6-2/TRBV6-3
length: 15
J: TRBJ1-5

CDR3: CSVGRRLASNEQFF
V: TRBV29-1
length: 14
J: TRBJ2-1

CDR3: CASSLSRLAGEYNEQFF
V: TRBV4-2
length: 17
J: TRBJ2-1

CDR3: CASSKDGEIGGYTF
V: TRBV7-2
length: 14
J: TRBJ1-2

CDR3: CSARAYNEGESPLHF
V: TRBV20-1
length: 15
J: TRBJ1-6

CDR3: CATADRVGTSGSYEQFF
V: TRBV27
length: 17
J: TRBJ2-1

CDR3: CSVVAERYEQYF
V: TRBV29-1
length: 12
J: TRBJ2-7

CDR3: CASSVSANTYEQYF
V: TRBV9
length: 14
J: TRBJ2-7

CDR3: CASSINPGNEQFF
V: TRBV7-9
length: 13
J: TRBJ2-1

CDR3: CSARSRDRTQPQHF
V: TRBV20-1
length: 14
J: TRBJ1-5

CDR3: CASSYADRGSYQETQYF
V: TRBV5-1
length: 17
J: TRBJ2-5

CDR3: CAISEAGTTGGTQYF
V: TRBV10-3
length: 15
J: TRBJ2-5

CDR3: CASSLGLVNEQFF
V: TRBV28
length: 13
J: TRBJ2-1

CDR3: CASSLRWAGLDEQFF
V: TRBV7-3
length: 15
J: TRBJ2-1

CDR3: CASSYSGQGWETQYF
V: TRBV3-1
length: 15
J: TRBJ2-5

CDR3: CGSSLAPGQGVYGYTF
V: TRBV7-2
length: 16
J: TRBJ1-2

CDR3: CASRSGQEDEQFF
V: TRBV19
length: 13
J: TRBJ2-1

CDR3: CSAQGTSGKVSYNEQFF
V: TRBV20-1
length: 17
J: TRBJ2-1

CDR3: CASRLILAGGPYDQETQYF
V: TRBV12-3/TRBV12-4
length: 19
J: TRBJ2-5

CDR3: CASSFGGMKSGGQFF
V: TRBV5-1
length: 15
J: TRBJ2-1

CDR3: CASSSLGPEGTQYF
V: TRBV7-3
length: 14
J: TRBJ2-5

CDR3: CATIAAERYNEQFF
V: TRBV10-3
length: 14
J: TRBJ2-1

CDR3: CASSRDGPNTGELFF
V: TRBV9
length: 15
J: TRBJ2-2

CDR3: CASSYSPGLSEQYF
V: TRBV6-2/TRBV6-3
length: 14
J: TRBJ2-7

CDR3: CASTQEKQTGELFF
V: TRBV7-2
length: 14
J: TRBJ2-2

CDR3: CSAGDRGSQPQHF
V: TRBV20-1
length: 13
J: TRBJ1-5

CDR3: CASKTEAVNTGELFF
V: TRBV5-1
length: 15
J: TRBJ2-2

CDR3: CASSGNFGDTQYF
V: TRBV18
length: 13
J: TRBJ2-3